This T cell receptor (beta chain) is drawn from a study of shared clonotypes between healthy human individuals. Per the germline V gene, CDR1 is SQVTM and CDR2 is ANQGSEA. The CDR3 has 13 amino acids, counting both end residues. General study results and limits: Generation probability values for non-shared clonotypes were lower than those for clonotypes shared by all four donors. As a rule, naive subsets had a larger estimated richness than memory subsets.

CD45RA-negative memory and CD45RA+ naive subsets were split from the CD4+ cells. Repertoires were generated with immunoSEQ multiplex PCR, while TCRdb's copy carries only in-frame clones and drops some. Among over a million clones listed, around 97% were seen once. Notes on this clone: The antigen is undetermined. Because it lacks the conserved phenylalanine or tryptophan at the end, this CDR3 is likely a read error. The limits of the CDR3 on the DNA are not certain, so only TCRdb's listed CDR3 is given.

The clonotype was recovered from a young man in good health. Sequencing was performed on naive CD4+ T cells sorted from blood. Subset of the sample: CD45RA+ positively selected. The chain uses TRBV29-1 and TRBJ1-1. The CDR3 is CSVEGTDLTDLGV.